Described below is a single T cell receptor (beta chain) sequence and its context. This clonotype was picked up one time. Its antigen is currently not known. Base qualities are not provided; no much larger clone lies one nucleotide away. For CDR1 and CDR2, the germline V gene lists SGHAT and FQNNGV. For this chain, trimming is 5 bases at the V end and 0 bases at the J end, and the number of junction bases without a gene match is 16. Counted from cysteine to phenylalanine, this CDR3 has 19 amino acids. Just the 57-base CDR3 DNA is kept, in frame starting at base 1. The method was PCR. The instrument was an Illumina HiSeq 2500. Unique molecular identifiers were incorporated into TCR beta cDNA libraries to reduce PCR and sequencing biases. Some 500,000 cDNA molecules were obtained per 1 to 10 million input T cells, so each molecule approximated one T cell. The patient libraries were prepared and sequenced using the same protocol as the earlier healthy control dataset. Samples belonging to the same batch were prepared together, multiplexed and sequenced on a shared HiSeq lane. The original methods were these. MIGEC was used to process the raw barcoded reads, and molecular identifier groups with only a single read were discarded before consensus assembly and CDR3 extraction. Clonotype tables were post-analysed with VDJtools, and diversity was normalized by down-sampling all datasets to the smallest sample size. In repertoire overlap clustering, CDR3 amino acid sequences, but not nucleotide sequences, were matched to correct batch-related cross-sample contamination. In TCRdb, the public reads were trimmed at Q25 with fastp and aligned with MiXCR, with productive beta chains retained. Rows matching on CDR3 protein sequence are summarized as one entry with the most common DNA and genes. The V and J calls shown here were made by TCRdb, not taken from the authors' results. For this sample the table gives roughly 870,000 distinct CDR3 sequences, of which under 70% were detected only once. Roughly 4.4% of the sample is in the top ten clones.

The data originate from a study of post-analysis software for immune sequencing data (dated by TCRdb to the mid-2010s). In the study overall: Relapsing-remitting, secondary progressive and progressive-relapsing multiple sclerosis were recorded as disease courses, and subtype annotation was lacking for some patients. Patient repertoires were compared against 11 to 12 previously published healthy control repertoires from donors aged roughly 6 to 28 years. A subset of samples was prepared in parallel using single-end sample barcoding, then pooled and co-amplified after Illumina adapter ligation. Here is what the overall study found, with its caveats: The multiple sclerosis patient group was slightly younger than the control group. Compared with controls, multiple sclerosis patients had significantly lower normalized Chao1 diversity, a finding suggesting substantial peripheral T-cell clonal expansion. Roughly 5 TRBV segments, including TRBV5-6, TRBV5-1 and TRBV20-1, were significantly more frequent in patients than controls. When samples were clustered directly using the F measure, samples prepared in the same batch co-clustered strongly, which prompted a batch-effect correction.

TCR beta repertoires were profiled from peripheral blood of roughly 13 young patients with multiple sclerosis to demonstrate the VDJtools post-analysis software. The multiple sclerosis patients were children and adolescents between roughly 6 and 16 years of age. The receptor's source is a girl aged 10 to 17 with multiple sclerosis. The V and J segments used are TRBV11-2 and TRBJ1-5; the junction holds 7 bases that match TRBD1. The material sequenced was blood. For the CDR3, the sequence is CASSAAHRGPSYSNQPQHF. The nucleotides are TGTGCCAGCAGCGCAGCGCACAGGGGCCCCAGTTATAGCAATCAGCCCCAGCATTTT.